The 5 T cell receptor beta chains reported below all come from one sample, sequenced in a study of blood T cells in healthy people across ages. A second PCR, run for about 7 to 11 cycles, used a sample-barcoded 5' primer plus a J-beta primer mix. TCRdb called the 5' RACE reads again in MiXCR, with one record for every CDR3 protein. Among roughly 1,500,000 distinct CDR3 sequences, around two fifths were seen once, and the ten largest hold around 8%. The sequenced sample was blood. All receptors come from a woman aged 18-35 years in good health.

This CDR3 is CASSYPPRRGQETQYF. The CDR3 DNA reads as TGTGCCAGCAGTTACCCTCCCCGCAGGGGTCAAGAGACCCAGTACTTC. The V gene is TRBV6-6, the J gene TRBJ2-4; the D gene is possibly TRBD1 (6 bases). The J call may be faulty, since TRBJ2-5 better matches the DNA end. The CDR3 has 16 amino acids. CDR1 is MNHNY, CDR2 SVGAGI, per germline (reference sequence).

This clonotype was observed a few times. The V call is TRBV11-3, the J call TRBJ2-1; a weak D match, TRBD2 (5 bases). V dropped 8 bases and J dropped 5 bases, with 7 bases sitting between them. This CDR3 contains 11 residues. Germline assignment: CDR1 SGHNT and CDR2 YENEEA. Here the CDR3 reads CASQRDNEQFF. DNA of the CDR3: TGTGCCAGCCAGAGGGACAATGAGCAGTTCTTC.

The DNA for the CDR3 is TGTGCCAGCGAGGGGGGGACCTACGAGCAGTACTTC. Protein: CASEGGTYEQYF. The V gene is TRBV2, the J gene TRBJ2-4; D is possibly TRBD2 (7 bases). The J call may be wrong; the DNA end is better matched by TRBJ2-7. The CDR3 loop spans 12 amino acids. Germline-derived CDR1 and CDR2 are SNHLY and FYNNEI.

This chain links TRBV29-1 with TRBJ1-2; 7 bases are shared with TRBD1. The CDR3 has 14 residues. V trimming: 6 bases; J trimming: 3 bases; junction bases outside the gene matches: 10. CDR1 is SQVTM and CDR2 is ANQGSEA in the germline V gene. CDR3 region: CSVTTTGTDYGYTF. The CDR3 coding sequence is TGCAGCGTCACCACGACAGGGACCGACTATGGCTACACCTTC.

The chain has TRBV20-1 and TRBJ2-4, with a weak D call TRBD2 (6 bases). Looked up from germline, CDR1 is DFQATT and CDR2 is SNEGSKA (reference sequence). There are 14 residues in the CDR3. Trimming took off 6 bases at V and 5 bases at J, with 17 bases between the two ends. CDR3 sequence reads: CSATRSSGENIQYF. CDR3 bases: TGCAGTGCAACGCGGTCCTCGGGGGAAAACATTCAGTACTTC.